These 2 T cell receptor beta chains originate from one sample sequenced in a study of spatial heterogeneity in lung cancer. Regarding time point: sample taken at primary tumor resection. Tumor, nontumor lung or frozen PBMC supplied whole RNA that was sequenced unsorted. Each CDR3 protein is one row after TCRdb ran MiXCR on the 5' RACE reads. This table has 50,000 or so distinct CDR3 sequences, about 10% appearing once. Specimen: PBMCs, collected at surgery. The source is a female donor with early-stage non-small cell lung cancer.

Notes on this clonotype: The DNA is left out, because the CDR3 cannot be placed on it with certainty; the CDR3 is given as TCRdb lists it. The chain links TRBV5-6 to TRBJ2-1; no DNA check was done on the table's D call, TRBD2. Germline CDR1 is SGHDT and CDR2 is YYEEEE. Both ends counted, the CDR3 spans 12 residues. CDR3 in amino acids: CASSWGEGTEFF.

The chain has TRBV15 and TRBJ2-2; TRBD2 aligns across 8 bases. Germline V gene sequence: CDR1 LNHNV, CDR2 YYDKDF (reference sequence). This CDR3 is 16 amino acids long. V lost 0 bases to trimming and J lost 4 bases; unmatched junction nucleotides: 4. CDR3 protein: CATSRDTGGLTGELFF. The CDR3 DNA reads as TGTGCCACCAGCAGAGATACGGGGGGGCTCACCGGGGAGCTGTTTTTT.